Listed here are 15 T cell receptor beta chains from one sample, sequenced in a study of PD-1 blockade in classical Hodgkin lymphoma. TCRdb's copy holds only in-frame clones and misses some; the assay was immunoSEQ multiplex PCR. The sample lists 90,000 to 100,000 clones, roughly 78% occurring once. Time point denoted: cycle 4 day 1 (C4D1), after 6 weeks of nivolumab. Autologous stem cell transplantation was followed by relapse in every patient, and brentuximab vedotin exposure varied. This sample comprised peripheral blood mononuclear cells (PBMCs), obtained before the fourth cycle of nivolumab. The receptors shown here come from a human donor with classical Hodgkin lymphoma.

The rearrangement uses TRBV5-6 and TRBJ2-1, with D possibly TRBD1 on 6 matching bases. The V gene lost 0 bases and the J gene lost 10 bases, with 8 bases spanning the gap. Germline-derived CDR1 and CDR2 are SGHDT and YYEEEE. The CDR3 extends over 12 amino acids. The chain's CDR3 is CASSLVGGEQFF. CDR3 DNA sequence: TGTGCCAGCAGCTTGGTAGGGGGAGAGCAGTTCTTC.

In this sample, this clone turned up a few times. This chain uses TRBV10-2 with TRBJ1-3, with TRBD1 as a possible D gene (6 bases). Germline CDR1 WSHSY, CDR2 SAAADI. This CDR3 is 15 amino acids long. Trimming took off 4 bases at V and 5 bases at J, with 15 bases between the two ends. The CDR3 nucleotides read TGCGCCAGCAGTGTGGGTAGGGGACACCGAAACACCATATATTTT. This sequence encodes CASSVGRGHRNTIYF.

The rearrangement joins TRBV2 to TRBJ1-3; D unclear. This CDR3 region has 14 residues. Germline lookup yields CDR1 SNHLY and CDR2 FYNNEI. The V end lost 7 bases, the J end lost 0 bases, and 10 bases lay between the germline ends. The CDR3 nucleotides are TGTGCCAGCAACCCCGGGAGCTCTGGAAACACCATATATTTT. It encodes CASNPGSSGNTIYF.

This chain joins TRBV5-6 and TRBJ2-7; 9 bases are a match to TRBD1. The CDR3 is 15 amino acids. V trimming: 5 bases; J trimming: 3 bases; junction bases outside the gene matches: 9. The germline CDR1 and CDR2 sequences are SGHDT and YYEEEE. The CDR3 here is CASSRRMTGGYEQYF. The CDR3, as DNA: TGTGCCAGCAGTCGCCGAATGACAGGGGGCTACGAGCAGTACTTC. The full variable domain, with the rest looked up from reference TRBV5-6 and TRBJ2-7, is DAGVTQSPTHLIKTRGQQVTLRCSPKSGHDTVSWYQQALGQGPQFIFQYYEEEERQRGNFPDRFSGHQFPNYSSELNVNALLLGDSALYLCASSRRMTGGYEQYFGPGTRLTVT.

The count of this clone is one. The chain couples TRBV27 to TRBJ1-5; D unclear. The CDR3 totals 16 residues. Trimming shortened V by 0 bases and J by 0 bases, and 9 bases separated the two germline ends. The V gene's germline CDR1 is MNHEY and CDR2 SMNVEV (reference sequence). CDR3 sequence (DNA): TGTGCCAGCAGTTTATCGGGAGCATATAGCAATCAGCCCCAGCATTTT. As protein: CASSLSGAYSNQPQHF.

The chain has TRBV6-5 and TRBJ1-6; no clear D. CDR1 and CDR2 (germline): MNHEY, SVGAGI. The CDR3 consists of 15 residues. V gave up 5 bases and J gave up 4 bases, with 12 bases separating them. CDR3 DNA: TGTGCCAGCAGTCCCCGACCAGATTATAATTCACCCCTCCACTTT. As protein: CASSPRPDYNSPLHF.

The chain is built from TRBV7-9 and TRBJ2-3; D uncertain. V was shortened by 5 bases and J by 4 bases, with 7 bases between the two germline ends. CDR1 and CDR2 from the germline V gene are SEHNR and FQNEAQ (reference sequence). The CDR3 consists of 12 residues. The CDR3 region is CASSQRADTQYF. Written as DNA, the CDR3 is TGTGCCAGCAGCCAAAGGGCAGATACGCAGTATTTT.

This sequence joins TRBV4-2 and TRBJ2-1, with D tentatively TRBD1 or TRBD2 (5 bases each). Trimming removed 0 bases from V and 0 bases from J, with 18 bases in between. The CDR3 loop spans 19 amino acids. Looked up from germline, CDR1 is LGHNA and CDR2 is YNFKEQ. The CDR3 protein is CASSQEPGTASSSYNEQFF. As DNA, the CDR3 is TGTGCCAGCAGCCAAGAGCCCGGGACCGCCTCTAGCTCCTACAATGAGCAGTTCTTC.

About this clone: At one end the junction does not follow the germline gene, possibly because of a read error. The same CDR3 also results from other DNA sequences found in this sample. V usage is TRBV14 and J usage is TRBJ2-7; no clear D. The germline gives CDR1 SGHDN, CDR2 FVKESK. The CDR3 loop spans 12 amino acids. The CDR3 region is CASSQGGYEQYF. Written as DNA, the CDR3 is TGTGCCAGCAGCCAAGGCGGCTACGAGCAGTACTTT. Full variable domain (remainder filled in from reference TRBV14 and TRBJ2-7): EAGVTQFPSHSVIEKGQTVTLRCDPISGHDNLYWYRRVMGKEIKFLLHFVKESKQDESGMPNNRFLAERTGGTYSTLKVQPAELEDSGVYFCASSQGGYEQYFGPGTRLTVT.

The chain recombines TRBV29-1 with TRBJ2-3; weak D call: TRBD2 (5 bases). The V gene's germline CDR1 is SQVTM and CDR2 ANQGSEA. CDR3 size: 14 residues. The germline V and J ends were trimmed by 4 bases and 2 bases, with 13 bases remaining between them. The CDR3 DNA follows: TGCAGCGTTGTCTCTGGGAGCTCCACAGATACGCAGTATTTT. Residues: CSVVSGSSTDTQYF.

The genes are TRBV10-3 and TRBJ2-4; D is possibly TRBD1 (6 bases). In germline, CDR1 is ENHRY, CDR2 SYGVKD. This CDR3 spans 14 amino acids. Trimming pared 2 bases from V and 6 bases from J, leaving 11 bases between. The CDR3 coding sequence is TGTGCCATCAGTGAGGGACAGCAACCAAACATTCAGTACTTC. As protein: CAISEGQQPNIQYF.

This sequence joins TRBV7-2 and TRBJ2-2; 8 bases fit TRBD2. V dropped 5 bases and J dropped 5; count of bases not matched to a gene: 4. The germline gives CDR1 SGHTA, CDR2 FQGNSA. This CDR3 comprises 14 residues. The DNA of the CDR3 is TGTGCCAGCAGCCGAGGGACTAGGACCGGGGAGCTGTTTTTT. Its translation: CASSRGTRTGELFF.

As regards this clone: Other DNA variants within this sample encode the same CDR3. The chain is built from TRBV5-1 and TRBJ1-3; D gene uncertain. Germline CDR1 and CDR2: SGHRS and YFSETQ. Trimming pared 7 bases from V and 0 bases from J, leaving 5 bases between. The CDR3 has 12 amino acids. CDR3 protein: CASRDSGNTIYF. The CDR3 DNA is TGCGCCAGCCGGGACTCTGGAAACACCATATATTTT.

The rearrangement uses TRBV11-3 and TRBJ2-1; TRBD1 agrees at 11 bases. The CDR3 loop spans 15 amino acids. Germline-derived CDR1 and CDR2 are SGHNT and YENEEA. The V segment lost 5 bases and the J segment 6 bases; nucleotides outside the gene matches: 6. The CDR3 sequence: CASSIGQGALNEQFF. CDR3 nucleotides: TGTGCCAGCAGCATTGGACAGGGGGCTCTCAATGAGCAGTTCTTC.

The chain uses TRBV6-1 and TRBJ1-4; 9 bases fit TRBD1. V gave up 6 bases and J gave up 8 bases; unmatched junction bases: 7. The CDR3 is 14 residues long. Germline V gene data show CDR1 as MNHNS and CDR2 as SASEGT. DNA of the CDR3: TGTGCCAGCAGCGCGGACAGGGGTGGCGAAAAACTGTTTTTT. Translated, it gives CASSADRGGEKLFF.